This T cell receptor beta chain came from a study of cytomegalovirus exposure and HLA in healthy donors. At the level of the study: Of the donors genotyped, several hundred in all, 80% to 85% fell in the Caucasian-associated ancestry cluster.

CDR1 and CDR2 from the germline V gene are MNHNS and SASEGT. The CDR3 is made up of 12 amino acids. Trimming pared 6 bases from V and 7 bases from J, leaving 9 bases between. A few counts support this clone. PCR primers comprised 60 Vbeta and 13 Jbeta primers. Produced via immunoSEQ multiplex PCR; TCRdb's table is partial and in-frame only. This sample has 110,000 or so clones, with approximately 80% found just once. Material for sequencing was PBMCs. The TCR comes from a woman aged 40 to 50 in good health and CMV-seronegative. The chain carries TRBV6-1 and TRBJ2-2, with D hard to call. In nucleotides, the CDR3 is TGTGCCAGCAGCAATTCCTACGGGGAGCTGTTTTTT. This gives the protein CASSNSYGELFF.